The 4 T cell receptor beta chains in this list originate from one sample, sequenced in a study of monozygotic twins with inflammatory bowel disease. TCRdb re-called the 5' RACE reads and shows each CDR3 protein once, DNA omitted. The sample table sets out 400,000 to 500,000 distinct CDR3 sequences. The sample taken for sequencing was blood. These receptor sequences come from a human donor with ulcerative colitis or Crohn's disease, or a healthy co-twin of an affected twin (not recorded which).

The J gene is TRBJ1-1, the V gene TRBV5-1. This CDR3 is built from 14 residues. From germline, CDR1 is SGHRS and CDR2 YFSETQ. This CDR3 reads CASSPSETNTEAFF. The variable domain in full, completed from reference TRBV5-1 and TRBJ1-1, reads KAGVTQTPRYLIKTRGQQVTLSCSPISGHRSVSWYQQTPGQGLQFLFEYFSETQRNKGNFPGRFSGRQFSNSRSEMNVSTLELGDSALYLCASSPSETNTEAFFGQGTRLTVV.

The chain has TRBV9 and TRBJ1-6; TCRdb returns TRBD1, unconfirmable since there is no DNA. The CDR3 is made up of 14 amino acids. Germline V lookup: CDR1 SGDLS, CDR2 YYNGEE. The CDR3 here is CASSVGQPNSPLHF.

The CDR3 loop is CASSRDFSTDTQYF. The genes are TRBV3-1 and TRBJ2-3; TCRdb calls TRBD2, which cannot be checked without DNA. CDR3 size: 14 residues. Germline lookup yields CDR1 LGHDT and CDR2 YNNKEL (reference sequence).

The gene calls are TRBV10-3 and TRBJ1-2. Germline V gene data show CDR1 as ENHRY and CDR2 as SYGVKD. CDR3 length: 15 amino acids. CDR3: CAISESWVTNYGYTF.